The rows below give T cell receptor beta chains drawn from one sample of a study of blood T cell repertoires in COVID-19. The data were produced by immunoSEQ multiplex PCR, yet TCRdb's version contains in-frame clones alone and is incomplete. Of around 180,000 clones in the sample, 82% were seen once. The sequencing sample was made of peripheral blood. All receptors derive from a woman of 80 years or more with active or convalescent COVID-19. The conserved cysteine and the conserved F or W are not part of the CDR3 here. D genes are given only for firm matches.

j_call v_call d_call cdr3_aa
TRBJ1-2 TRBV10-2 NA ASTAAGEYYGYT
TRBJ1-6 TRBV6-5 NA ASSYAQGSPLH
TRBJ2-5 TRBV10-1 NA ATSQGGVETQY
TRBJ1-1 TRBV28 NA AAQEGGRNTEAF
TRBJ1-1 TRBV5-5 NA ASSWSAENTEAF
TRBJ2-7 TRBV7-2 TRBD2 ASSLSAGGPYEQY
TRBJ2-3 TRBV6-5 NA ASSYRGRMDDTQY
TRBJ2-7 TRBV6-5 TRBD1 ASSYSFRGLGSEQY
TRBJ2-1 TRBV6-1 TRBD1 ASSERHRGVYNEQF
TRBJ2-7 TRBV19 NA ASSISRQGIYEQY
TRBJ2-7 TRBV13 NA ASSLGQGEQY
TRBJ1-2 TRBV29-1 NA SVEPYGTNYGYT
TRBJ1-2 TRBV5-4 NA ASSLVGWRTTNYT
TRBJ1-2 TRBV4-2 TRBD1 ASSQDTGQNYGYT
TRBJ2-1 TRBV28 TRBD2 ATSSSGSEGEQF
TRBJ2-7 TRBV3-1/TRBV3-2 TRBD2 ASSYGTSRAYEQY
TRBJ2-3 TRBV5-1 NA ASSMLAGGTDTQY
TRBJ2-7 TRBV7-6 TRBD2 ASSLGPREWSEQY
TRBJ1-5 TRBV18 NA ASSPQGSNQPQH
TRBJ1-3 TRBV19 NA ASSNRQASGNTIY
TRBJ2-2 TRBV9 NA ASSVASPASPGELF
TRBJ2-7 TRBV6-5 TRBD2 ASSRWRENEQY
TRBJ2-3 TRBV24-1 TRBD1 ATGTGPFIDTQY
TRBJ1-5 TRBV19 NA ASSWGGDQPQH
TRBJ2-1 TRBV7-6 TRBD1 ASSPSRTGGSRGEQF
TRBJ2-7 TRBV5-1 TRBD1 ASSEITGTGAYEQY
TRBJ2-2 TRBV27 NA ASSYAGANTGELF
TRBJ1-1 TRBV7-9 NA ASSPPSGTSAF
TRBJ2-7 TRBV27 TRBD2 ASSLTLGLAETYEQY